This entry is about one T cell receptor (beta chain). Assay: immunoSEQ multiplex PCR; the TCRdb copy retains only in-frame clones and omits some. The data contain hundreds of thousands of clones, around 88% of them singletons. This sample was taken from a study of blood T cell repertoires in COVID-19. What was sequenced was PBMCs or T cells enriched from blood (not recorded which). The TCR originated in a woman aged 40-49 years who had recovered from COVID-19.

For the CDR3, the DNA is TGTGCCAGCAGCCAAAACGGACAGGGGCTTGGCTACACCTTC. This gives the protein CASSQNGQGLGYTF. The chain is built from TRBV6-2 or TRBV6-3 and TRBJ1-2, with 9 bases fitting TRBD1. The germline gives CDR1 MNHEY, CDR2 SVGEGT. The CDR3 is made up of 14 amino acids. V gave up 6 bases and J gave up 7 bases; unmatched junction bases: 9.